Each of the 29 T cell receptor beta chains below was sequenced from the same sample in a study of OX40 agonist ivuxolimab in advanced cancers. The repertoire was sequenced with immunoSEQ multiplex PCR; TCRdb's copy has only in-frame clones and lacks some. The sample records 72,000 or so clones, 85% to 90% being singletons. Sequenced material: CD4+ or CD8+ T cells sorted from blood, taken in a trial of the OX40 agonist ivuxolimab. Source of these receptors: an adult with an advanced solid tumor such as melanoma, head and neck, liver or kidney cancer.

The genes are TRBV5-1 and TRBJ2-7; the match to TRBD1 covers 7 bases. This CDR3 has 15 residues. Germline lookup yields CDR1 SGHRS and CDR2 YFSETQ. Trimming took 4 bases from V and 1 from J; bases not matched to a gene: 8. The CDR3 here is CASSITGDMSYEQYF. The DNA of the CDR3 is TGCGCCAGCAGCATCACAGGGGACATGTCCTACGAGCAGTACTTC. The full variable domain, with the rest looked up from reference TRBV5-1 and TRBJ2-7, is KAGVTQTPRYLIKTRGQQVTLSCSPISGHRSVSWYQQTPGQGLQFLFEYFSETQRNKGNFPGRFSGRQFSNSRSEMNVSTLELGDSALYLCASSITGDMSYEQYFGPGTRLTVT.

The chain combines TRBV2 with TRBJ2-7; tentatively, D is TRBD1 (6 bases). Trimming removed 1 base at V and 4 bases at J, with 11 bases between. Looked up from germline, CDR1 is SNHLY and CDR2 is FYNNEI. This CDR3 has 14 residues. The CDR3, as DNA: TGTGCCAGCAGTGAAGATGGGCAGGGGTACGAGCAGTACTTC. Translating it yields CASSEDGQGYEQYF.

This clone was counted between two and nine times. The chain is built from TRBV19 and TRBJ1-1; D is unresolved. This CDR3 is 12 amino acids long. Germline values: CDR1 LNHDA, CDR2 SQIVND (reference sequence). V was clipped by 3 bases and J by 3 bases, with 5 bases between them. The CDR3 coding sequence is TGTGCCAGTAGTATCAGCTACACTGAAGCTTTCTTT. Amino acid sequence: CASSISYTEAFF.

The rearrangement joins TRBV2 to TRBJ2-7; 8 bases are a match to TRBD1. CDR1 is SNHLY and CDR2 is FYNNEI in the germline V gene. Losses at the gene ends were 5 bases for V and 3 bases for J; bases not matched to a gene: 3. CDR3 length equals 13 residues. CDR3 amino acids: CASSRTGLYEQYF. As DNA, the CDR3 is TGTGCCAGCAGTCGGACAGGGCTCTACGAGCAGTACTTC.

The V gene is TRBV14, the J gene TRBJ2-7, with a tentative D call TRBD1 (5 bases). Germline V gene data show CDR1 as SGHDN and CDR2 as FVKESK. The ends were cut back, 0 bases at V and 3 bases at J, with 24 bases in the middle. This CDR3 region has 19 residues. CDR3: CASSQEARRRSRGHYEQYF. The CDR3 DNA follows: TGTGCCAGCAGCCAAGAAGCCAGGAGAAGATCTAGGGGCCACTACGAGCAGTACTTC.

The rearrangement uses TRBV27 and TRBJ2-7; 8 bases are a match to TRBD1. This CDR3 comprises 16 residues. Germline loops: CDR1 MNHEY, CDR2 SMNVEV (reference sequence). The V segment lost 2 bases and the J segment 1 base; nucleotides outside the gene matches: 7. CDR3 DNA: TGTGCCAGCAGTTTAGGAAACAGGGGGTTATCCTACGAGCAGTACTTC. Translated: CASSLGNRGLSYEQYF.

V usage is TRBV28 and J usage is TRBJ2-1, with 10 bases matching TRBD2. The germline CDR1 and CDR2 sequences are MDHEN and SYDVKM. Trimming cost V 3 bases and J 4 bases; bases outside gene matches: 9. The CDR3 is 17 residues long. The CDR3 loop reads CASSFNTMTSGYNEQFF. The CDR3 DNA follows: TGTGCCAGCAGTTTCAACACAATGACTAGCGGGTACAATGAGCAGTTCTTC.

This chain links TRBV4-3 with TRBJ2-1, with TRBD1 as a possible D gene (6 bases). V was pared by 4 bases and J by 9 bases, with 16 bases between. CDR1 is LGHNA and CDR2 is YSLEER in the germline V gene. This CDR3 spans 14 amino acids. The CDR3: CASSRTGLGAEQFF. Written as DNA, the CDR3 is TGCGCCAGCAGCCGGACGGGGCTGGGGGCTGAGCAGTTCTTC.

The chain is built from TRBV5-4 and TRBJ2-3; 9 nucleotides align to TRBD2. The CDR3 contains 15 residues. The V gene's germline CDR1 is SGHNT and CDR2 YYREEE (reference sequence). V lost 4 bases to trimming and J lost 1 base; unmatched junction nucleotides: 4. The CDR3 region is CASSISGSGTDTQYF. The CDR3 nucleotides read TGTGCCAGCAGCATTAGCGGGAGTGGCACAGATACGCAGTATTTT.

The rearrangement links TRBV6-4 to TRBJ1-3; possible D gene TRBD1, 6 bases. Germline values: CDR1 MRHNA, CDR2 SNTAGT. Trimming pared 11 bases from V and 0 bases from J, leaving 20 bases between. The CDR3 is 16 amino acids. The CDR3 loop reads CAEIAPGHNSGNTIYF. CDR3 in DNA: TGTGCCGAGATTGCGCCGGGACATAACTCTGGAAACACCATATATTTT.

The chain carries TRBV7-8 and TRBJ2-2, with 7 bases aligning to TRBD1. The V gene end was trimmed by 3 bases and the J gene end by 0 bases; junction bases not matched to a gene: 16. Germline CDR1 SGHVS, CDR2 FQNEAQ. The length of the CDR3 is 20 residues. CDR3 bases: TGTGCCAGCAGCTTTCCTGTGGACAGGCAACCGCGATCGAACACCGGGGAGCTGTTTTTT. Protein: CASSFPVDRQPRSNTGELFF.

Here the CDR3 DNA reads TGTGCCAGAAGCCCCGGTGGGGCTCCTTACGAGCAGTACTTC. It yields the protein CARSPGGAPYEQYF. The J gene is TRBJ2-7, the V gene TRBV5-3, with a weak D call TRBD1 (5 bases). TRBV5-3 is an ORF for which the function is uncertain. V was trimmed by 4 bases and J by 4 bases, leaving 15 bases between them. The CDR3 covers 14 residues.

The rearrangement links TRBV11-3 to TRBJ2-2; D unclear. This CDR3 region has 13 residues. In germline, CDR1 is SGHNT, CDR2 YENEEA. V lost 5 bases and J 7 bases, leaving 11 bases between the germline ends. The CDR3, as DNA: TGTGCCAGCAGCCCTTACACGGACGGGGAGCTGTTTTTT. This codes for CASSPYTDGELFF.

The rearrangement links TRBV7-2 to TRBJ2-7, with D uncertain. Germline-derived CDR1 and CDR2 are SGHTA and FQGNSA. This CDR3 region has 15 residues. V lost 2 bases and J 6 bases, leaving 17 bases between the germline ends. DNA for the CDR3: TGTGCCAGCAGCTTAAGGGCTGGCTACCTTTCCGAGCAGTACTTC. Its translation: CASSLRAGYLSEQYF.

The chain employs TRBV6-6 and TRBJ2-7, with D possibly being TRBD1 or TRBD2 (6 bases each). This CDR3 spans 15 amino acids. Trimming cost V 6 bases and J 2 bases, with 17 bases left between them. CDR1 and CDR2 (germline): MNHNY, SVGAGI (reference sequence). The CDR3 spells CASSPIRGLPYEQYF. The CDR3 DNA sequence: TGTGCCAGCAGCCCTATTCGGGGGCTACCCTACGAGCAGTACTTC.

The chain links TRBV7-9 to TRBJ1-6, with unresolved D. Germline CDR1 is SEHNR and CDR2 is FQNEAQ (reference sequence). The CDR3 sequence is 19 residues long. The V and J ends lost 5 bases and 0 bases respectively, with 20 bases between them. Written as DNA, the CDR3 is TGTGCCAGCAGCCCGGTCCTTGTTCCCGAGCACTCCTATAATTCACCCCTCCACTTT. Its protein product is CASSPVLVPEHSYNSPLHF.

The V gene is TRBV28, the J gene TRBJ2-7; TRBD2 matches 7 bases. CDR3 size: 15 residues. The germline V gene encodes CDR1 MDHEN and CDR2 SYDVKM. V lost 5 bases and J lost 1; bases outside the gene matches: 8. The CDR3 nucleotides are TGTGCCAGCAGTCGAGGGTCTAGCGGATCCTACGAGCAGTACTTC. Encoded protein: CASSRGSSGSYEQYF.

This clone is a singleton in its sample. The chain carries TRBV14 and TRBJ1-2, with D hard to call. The germline gives CDR1 SGHDN, CDR2 FVKESK. V gave up 3 bases and J gave up 3 bases, with 8 bases separating them. The CDR3 runs to 13 residues. The CDR3 here is CASSHRPDYGYTF. The CDR3 nucleotides read TGTGCCAGCAGCCACCGCCCGGACTATGGCTACACCTTC.

The V call is TRBV10-3, the J call TRBJ1-1; D gene ambiguous. The germline V gene encodes CDR1 ENHRY and CDR2 SYGVKD. V lost 9 bases, J lost 0 bases, and 17 bases lay in between. CDR3 length equals 15 residues. The CDR3 sequence is CAIKPFDTMNTEAFF. The CDR3 DNA follows: TGTGCCATAAAACCTTTCGACACTATGAACACTGAAGCTTTCTTT.

The chain carries TRBV4-3 and TRBJ2-1; D is unresolved. Per germline, CDR1 LGHNA and CDR2 YSLEER. Between the trimmed V and J ends, which lost 0 bases and 0 bases, there was a span of 12 bases. CDR3 length equals 17 residues. The CDR3 is CASSQETRRSSYNEQFF. In DNA, the CDR3 is TGCGCCAGCAGCCAAGAAACGAGGCGGAGCTCCTACAATGAGCAGTTCTTC.

This clone was found once. V is TRBV5-1 and J is TRBJ2-3; the D gene is possibly TRBD2 (6 bases). The CDR3 length is 15 residues. V lost 1 base, J lost 0 bases, and 9 bases lay in between. Germline values: CDR1 SGHRS, CDR2 YFSETQ. DNA for the CDR3: TGCGCCAGCAGCTTGCGGGGGTCAAGCACAGATACGCAGTATTTT. Amino acid sequence: CASSLRGSSTDTQYF.

The rearrangement joins TRBV9 to TRBJ2-7, with D perhaps TRBD2 (7 bases). The J call may be incorrect, as the DNA end agrees better with TRBJ2-1. This CDR3 is 14 amino acids long. Germline CDR1 is SGDLS and CDR2 is YYNGEE. CDR3: CASSFAGASNEQFF. DNA for the CDR3: TGTGCCAGCAGCTTTGCGGGGGCTTCCAATGAGCAGTTCTTC.

V gene TRBV4-2 combines with J gene TRBJ2-5; D might be TRBD1 (5 bases). The CDR3 covers 15 residues. V lost 0 bases and J lost 2, with 10 bases in between. Germline V gene data show CDR1 as LGHNA and CDR2 as YNFKEQ. CDR3 sequence: CASSQDVQGQETQYF. In DNA form, the CDR3 reads TGTGCCAGCAGCCAAGACGTCCAGGGTCAAGAGACCCAGTACTTC.

This chain links TRBV7-2 with TRBJ1-2; no reliable D call. Germline values: CDR1 SGHTA, CDR2 FQGNSA. Trimming shortened V by 1 base and J by 8 bases, and 11 bases separated the two germline ends. The CDR3 runs to 13 residues. The CDR3 nucleotides read TGTGCCAGCAGCTTAGGGCCAGACCAGGGCTACACCTTC. Translated, it gives CASSLGPDQGYTF.

CDR3 sequence (DNA): TGTGCCAGCAGTGTAGCGGGGGCCTCCTACGAGCAGTACTTC. The encoded protein is CASSVAGASYEQYF. The chain joins TRBV6-5 to TRBJ2-7; TRBD2 aligns across 9 bases. Germline-derived CDR1 and CDR2 are MNHEY and SVGAGI. J gave up 0 bases and V 5 bases, and 2 bases lay outside the gene matches. The CDR3 runs 14 residues.

This rearrangement joins TRBV5-6 to TRBJ2-1; TRBD2 agrees at 8 bases. From germline, CDR1 is SGHDT and CDR2 YYEEEE. With V trimmed by 6 bases and J by 8 bases, 10 bases remained unmatched. The CDR3 is 14 amino acids. CDR3 DNA: TGTGCCAGCACCACCGGGACTAGTAACTATGAGCAGTTCTTC. Translated, it gives CASTTGTSNYEQFF.

The CDR3 loop reads CASRERVGEAFF. The CDR3 DNA sequence: TGTGCCAGCAGGGAAAGGGTTGGTGAAGCTTTCTTT. The gene calls are TRBV6-1 and TRBJ1-1; the D is unclear. The CDR3 loop spans 12 amino acids. Germline CDR1 reads MNHNS; CDR2 reads SASEGT. The germline V and J ends were trimmed by 6 bases and 7 bases, with 12 bases remaining between them.

This clone has only a few counts. The chain couples TRBV7-9 to TRBJ2-7; TRBD1 matches 10 bases. There are 14 residues in the CDR3. CDR1 SEHNR and CDR2 FQNEAQ come from the germline V gene (reference sequence). With V trimmed by 5 bases and J by 4 bases, 5 bases remained unmatched. This CDR3 reads CASSRDRGPYEQYF. DNA for the CDR3: TGTGCCAGCAGCAGGGACAGGGGCCCTTACGAGCAGTACTTC. Combining the CDR3 with reference TRBV7-9 and TRBJ2-7 gives the whole variable domain DTGVSQNPRHKITKRGQNVTFRCDPISEHNRLYWYRQTLGQGPEFLTYFQNEAQLEKSRLLSDRFSAERPKGSFSTLEIQRTEQGDSAMYLCASSRDRGPYEQYFGPGTRLTVT.

The chain recombines TRBV14 with TRBJ1-1; no clear D. From germline, CDR1 is SGHDN and CDR2 FVKESK. V was trimmed by 4 bases and J by 0 bases, leaving 15 bases between them. The CDR3 is made up of 16 amino acids. Here the CDR3 DNA reads TGTGCCAGCAGCCCCCACGGGTTGAGGATGAACACTGAAGCTTTCTTT. It specifies CASSPHGLRMNTEAFF. The whole variable domain, filled in from reference TRBV14 and TRBJ1-1, reads EAGVTQFPSHSVIEKGQTVTLRCDPISGHDNLYWYRRVMGKEIKFLLHFVKESKQDESGMPNNRFLAERTGGTYSTLKVQPAELEDSGVYFCASSPHGLRMNTEAFFGQGTRLTVV.